The text below deals with one T cell receptor (beta chain). Its antigen remains unknown. This CDR3 contains 15 residues. From germline, CDR1 is MNHEY and CDR2 SVGAGI. J gave up 3 bases and V 4 bases, and 5 bases lay outside the gene matches. This sample was included in a study of blood T cells in healthy people across ages. Whole-study results and caveats: No conclusive comparison of naive versus antigen-experienced cells was possible with unsorted PBMCs.

A J-beta primer mix and a sample-barcoded 5' primer were used in a second PCR of roughly 6 to 12 cycles. Per-sample output comprised a minimum of 3 million paired-end reads containing CDR3. MiXCR, run by TCRdb on the 5' RACE reads, gives a single entry per CDR3 protein. The top ten hold just under 9.5% of the sample, which has 600,000 to 850,000 distinct CDR3 sequences, roughly 25% seen once. The sample was also linked to a second study, of T cells of mothers and their children. That work adds: It was found that thymic selection shapes TCR recombination output similarly in related and unrelated pairs. Researchers report slightly higher, though non-significant, overlap in related mother-child pairs than in unrelated pairs.

Input material: blood. This chain connects TRBV6-5 to TRBJ2-7; 11 nucleotides match TRBD2. This sequence was found in a boy younger than 18 in good health. The CDR3 DNA follows: TGTGCCAGCAGTTTAGAGACTAGCGGGGTCTACGAGCAGTACTTC. Encoded protein: CASSLETSGVYEQYF.